This T cell receptor (beta chain) came from a study of blood T cell repertoires in COVID-19 (dated by TCRdb to about 2020). Background on the whole study: Collaborator samples came from the United States, Italy and Spain and covered acute and convalescent phases of COVID-19. The material from the prospective study consisted of cDNA or gDNA derived from T cells, B-cell-depleted T cells, or PBMCs. Subjects who had been exposed to COVID-19, were actively infected with it, or had recovered from it provided the deeply sampled blood TCRbeta repertoires that made up the dataset. The repertoires were released in a freely available public database meant as a resource for research on the immune response to SARS-CoV-2. The samples were drawn from two sources: the first 160 participants of the ongoing ImmuneRACE study, and 1,200 or so subjects contributed by 6 global collaborators. Nearly every sample came with metadata listing a de-identified subject ID, COVID-19 status, age in years and sex. Where HLA class I and class II types were available, the types were taken from metadata supplied by the sample provider, not from assay-based typing. Overall study results and their limits: How much clinical and demographic metadata was included differed by source and by participant, and the metadata was provided uncurated.

The germline V gene (reference sequence) gives CDR1 as SEHNR and CDR2 as FQNEAQ. CDR3 length: 14 amino acids, cysteine to phenylalanine. Kept here is only the CDR3 DNA, which spans 42 bases and is read in frame from base 1. Trimming takes 2 bases off V and 5 bases off J; junction bases not matched to a gene: 2. TCRbeta CDR3 regions were amplified from genomic DNA using the immunoSEQ Assay, a bias-controlled multiplex PCR. Processing in the source paper ran as follows. Nucleated cell counts per sample were estimated from amplification of reference gene primers within the assay. To quantify the absolute abundance of each unique TCRbeta CDR3 rearrangement, sequence reads were collapsed and filtered. For each sample, productive Simpson clonality was calculated as the square root of Simpson's diversity index over productive rearrangements. TCRdb retrieved this table from immuneACCESS and kept in-frame rearrangements only. Not all clones are present; in checked studies, unresolved V genes account for under half, and no reason is known for the remainder. V and J calls plus clone size are reproduced from that table; the DNA served to infer D and trimming. In all, the sample holds 150,000 or so clones, and 80% to 90% of those were seen once. The ten largest clones take up 15% of the sample.

This clone was detected only a few times. Its antigen specificity is not known. Base qualities are not provided; no much larger clone lies one nucleotide away. Whole blood was collected in K2EDTA tubes by collaborating institutions according to the institutions' own protocols. Collaborator samples were shipped for TCRbeta analysis as frozen whole blood, isolated PBMCs, or DNA extracted from either sample type. This clonotype was obtained from a woman in her 40s with acute or convalescent COVID-19. The V and J genes are TRBV7-9 and TRBJ1-5; 8 bases in the middle match TRBD1. The sample consisted of peripheral blood. The nucleotide sequence is TGTGCCAGCAGCTTATCAGGGGGCCATCAGCCCCAGCATTTT. It translates as CASSLSGGHQPQHF.